These 2 T cell receptor beta chains were sequenced from one sample in a study of T cell responses to AZD1222 COVID-19 vaccine. Some clones are missing from TCRdb's copy, which holds only in-frame ones; the method was immunoSEQ multiplex PCR. Found here are roughly 150,000 clones, roughly 90% of them singletons; the top ten hold approximately 5.7%. The input for sequencing was peripheral blood, taken on day 0 of AZD1222 vaccination. The source is an adult in good health.

The V gene is TRBV5-5, the J gene TRBJ2-5, with 9 bases identical to TRBD1. Unmatched junction bases numbered 7, after V lost 1 base and J lost 6 bases. This CDR3 has 15 amino acids. Germline CDR1 reads SGHKS; CDR2 reads YYEKEE (reference sequence). This CDR3 reads CASSLLGQGMKTQYF. The CDR3 region has the DNA TGTGCCAGCAGCTTGCTGGGACAGGGAATGAAGACCCAGTACTTC.

V is TRBV18 and J is TRBJ1-2; D remains ambiguous. Germline loops: CDR1 KGHSH, CDR2 LQKENI. The CDR3 loop spans 14 amino acids. Trimming stripped 3 bases from V and 7 bases from J, with 15 bases between. This CDR3 is CASSPLPGRAGYTF. DNA of the CDR3: TGTGCCAGCTCACCGCTACCTGGACGTGCTGGCTACACCTTC.